These 28 T cell receptor beta chains came from one sample sequenced in a study of T cell changes during pregnancy in multiple sclerosis. Using immunoSEQ multiplex PCR, the repertoire was profiled, and TCRdb retains in-frame clones only, with some absent. The data show some 49,000 clones, with around 95% seen just once and over 4.5% held by the top ten. This material consisted of CD8+ T cells from peripheral blood mononuclear cells, taken in the first trimester of pregnancy. These receptor sequences come from a female donor with multiple sclerosis, enrolled in a pregnancy study.

This chain connects TRBV25-1 to TRBJ2-5; 9 nucleotides align to TRBD1. Germline values: CDR1 MGHDK, CDR2 SYGVNS. The CDR3 extends over 14 amino acids. V trimming: 3 bases; J trimming: 9 bases; junction bases outside the gene matches: 8. Here the CDR3 DNA reads TGTGCCAGCAGTGATGGGACAGGGAACGGGCCCCAGTACTTC. Its translation: CASSDGTGNGPQYF.

This clone was detected only once. This rearrangement joins TRBV15 to TRBJ2-1; D remains ambiguous. The CDR3 contains 13 residues. The germline CDR1 and CDR2 sequences are LNHNV and YYDKDF (reference sequence). V was clipped by 3 bases and J by 7 bases, with 10 bases between them. The CDR3 spells CATSRGPPNEQFF. The CDR3 DNA is TGTGCCACCAGCAGGGGCCCCCCTAATGAGCAGTTCTTC. The full variable domain, rest sourced from reference TRBV15 and TRBJ2-1, is DAMVIQNPRYQVTQFGKPVTLSCSQTLNHNVMYWYQQKSSQAPKLLFHYYDKDFNNEADTPDNFQSRRPNTSFCFLDIRSPGLGDTAMYLCATSRGPPNEQFFGPGTRLTVL.

The CDR3 sequence is CASSWTGTGTGELFF. CDR3 DNA sequence: TGTGCCAGCAGTTGGACCGGGACAGGGACCGGGGAGCTGTTTTTT. V gene TRBV6-5 combines with J gene TRBJ2-2; 9 bases are a match to TRBD1. Germline loops: CDR1 MNHEY, CDR2 SVGAGI. J lost 5 bases, V lost 4 bases, and 5 bases had no gene match. This CDR3 spans 15 amino acids.

CDR3 region: CASSIDAGLAVNEQFF. The CDR3 DNA sequence: TGTGCCAGTAGTATAGATGCCGGACTAGCGGTCAATGAGCAGTTCTTC. The rearrangement links TRBV19 to TRBJ2-1; TRBD2 matches at 10 bases. The J segment lost 6 bases and the V segment lost 0 bases, leaving 5 bases of the junction unmatched. CDR1 is LNHDA, CDR2 SQIVND, per germline (reference sequence). The CDR3 totals 16 residues. Combining the CDR3 with reference TRBV19 and TRBJ2-1 gives the whole variable domain DGGITQSPKYLFRKEGQNVTLSCEQNLNHDAMYWYRQDPGQGLRLIYYSQIVNDFQKGDIAEGYSVSREKKESFPLTVTSAQKNPTAFYLCASSIDAGLAVNEQFFGPGTRLTVL.

This clone has more than one count but fewer than ten. The genes are TRBV18 and TRBJ1-1, with no clear D. This CDR3 has 14 amino acids. Deletions cut 0 bases from V and 7 bases from J, with 12 bases between. Per germline, CDR1 KGHSH and CDR2 LQKENI. The CDR3 DNA reads as TGTGCCAGCTCACCACCTTCGGGGATTAGTGAAGCTTTCTTT. Amino acid sequence: CASSPPSGISEAFF. The whole variable domain, filled in from reference TRBV18 and TRBJ1-1, reads NAGVMQNPRHLVRRRGQEARLRCSPMKGHSHVYWYRQLPEEGLKFMVYLQKENIIDESGMPKERFSAEFPKEGPSILRIQQVVRGDSAAYFCASSPPSGISEAFFGQGTRLTVV.

The rearrangement joins TRBV15 to TRBJ1-2, with TRBD1 matching 10 bases. The trim removed 5 bases at V and 3 bases at J, leaving 9 bases unmatched. CDR1 LNHNV and CDR2 YYDKDF come from the germline V gene (reference sequence). The CDR3 runs 16 residues. In DNA, the CDR3 is TGTGCCACCAGCGGAAAGACAGGGGGCACTCACTATGGCTACACCTTC. Its translation is CATSGKTGGTHYGYTF.

The CDR3 spells CASSDLTAMGTDTQYF. The CDR3 DNA reads TGTGCCAGCAGCGACTTGACCGCTATGGGCACAGATACGCAGTATTTT. The rearrangement links TRBV5-4 to TRBJ2-3; D unclear. The CDR3 is made up of 16 amino acids. Trimming cost V 4 bases and J 1 base, with 16 bases left between them. Looked up from germline, CDR1 is SGHNT and CDR2 is YYREEE (reference sequence).

This clone occurred once. The genes are TRBV13 and TRBJ2-1, with 11 bases matching TRBD2. Germline-derived CDR1 and CDR2 are PRHDT and FYEKMQ (reference sequence). The CDR3 spans 15 residues. Losses at the gene ends were 5 bases for V and 7 bases for J; bases not matched to a gene: 7. CDR3 coding DNA: TGTGCCAGCAGCGGGGGACTAGCGGCTGGAAATGAGCAGTTCTTC. The encoded protein is CASSGGLAAGNEQFF.

This chain links TRBV27 with TRBJ2-3; D possibly corresponds to TRBD2 (7 bases). The CDR3 is made up of 13 amino acids. CDR1 is MNHEY and CDR2 is SMNVEV in the germline V gene (reference sequence). With 5 bases removed from V and 14 bases from J, the gap between germline ends came to 20 bases. In DNA, the CDR3 is TGTGCCAGCAGTCCATGGGGAGGGGGTGGAGGGTATTTT. It specifies CASSPWGGGGGYF.

The chain couples TRBV28 to TRBJ1-1; D remains unclear. The CDR3 runs to 12 residues. Trimming shortened V by 10 bases and J by 3 bases, and 12 bases separated the two germline ends. Germline CDR1 MDHEN, CDR2 SYDVKM. CDR3 amino acids: CATGNGDTEAFF. As DNA, the CDR3 is TGTGCCACCGGAAACGGGGACACTGAAGCTTTCTTT.

This sequence joins TRBV5-4 and TRBJ1-3, with 9 bases aligning to TRBD1. This CDR3 is built from 17 residues. The ends lost 5 bases at V and 4 bases at J; junction bases unmatched: 13. From germline, CDR1 is SGHNT and CDR2 YYREEE (reference sequence). The CDR3: CASSSFVDRGGGNTIYF. The CDR3 coding sequence is TGTGCCAGCAGTTCATTTGTCGACAGGGGGGGCGGAAACACCATATATTTT.

The rearrangement joins TRBV4-2 to TRBJ2-7; TRBD2 might be the D (6 bases). Germline CDR1 reads LGHNA; CDR2 reads YNFKEQ. V lost 4 bases and J 2 bases, leaving 12 bases between the germline ends. The CDR3 spans 14 residues. Here the CDR3 reads CASSLGGGTYEQYF. CDR3 sequence (DNA): TGTGCCAGCAGCCTGGGAGGCGGCACCTACGAGCAGTACTTC.

V gene TRBV6-5 combines with J gene TRBJ1-4; D unclear. The CDR3 runs to 12 residues. Germline CDR1 reads MNHEY; CDR2 reads SVGAGI. V lost 7 bases and J lost 6, with 9 bases in between. The CDR3 DNA is TGTGCCAGCACCCCGGGAGATGAAAAACTGTTTTTT. Encoded protein: CASTPGDEKLFF.

The V gene is TRBV27, the J gene TRBJ1-5; D may be TRBD1 (5 bases). V lost 9 bases to trimming and J lost 7 bases, with 16 bases between them. The germline gives CDR1 MNHEY, CDR2 SMNVEV (reference sequence). The CDR3 extends over 13 amino acids. CDR3 sequence: CARPGGERQPQHF. CDR3 in DNA: TGTGCCAGGCCCGGAGGGGAGAGACAGCCCCAGCATTTT.

This clone was observed a few times. The CDR3 loop reads CASSIDPMNTEAFF. CDR3 coding DNA: TGTGCCAGTAGTATAGACCCCATGAACACTGAAGCTTTCTTT. V usage is TRBV19 and J usage is TRBJ1-1, with no clear D. Germline-derived CDR1 and CDR2 are LNHDA and SQIVND (reference sequence). Between the trimmed V and J ends, which lost 0 bases and 0 bases, there was a span of 5 bases. The CDR3 has 14 amino acids.

The genes are TRBV5-1 and TRBJ2-1; D perhaps matches TRBD1 (5 bases). CDR1 and CDR2 from the germline V gene are SGHRS and YFSETQ. The CDR3 totals 15 residues. V lost 2 bases to trimming and J lost 2 bases, with 11 bases between them. The CDR3 coding sequence is TGCGCCAGCAGCTTTTGGGCAGGGCCCTACAATGAGCAGTTCTTC. Protein product: CASSFWAGPYNEQFF.

The chain is built from TRBV9 and TRBJ2-6; no clear D gene. CDR3 length: 17 amino acids. Trimming shortened V by 0 bases and J by 0 bases, and 10 bases separated the two germline ends. Per germline, CDR1 SGDLS and CDR2 YYNGEE. The CDR3 region is CASSVEVVSSGANVLTF. For the CDR3, the DNA is TGTGCCAGCAGCGTAGAAGTGGTCAGCTCTGGGGCCAACGTCCTGACTTTC. Full variable domain (remainder filled in from reference TRBV9 and TRBJ2-6): DSGVTQTPKHLITATGQRVTLRCSPRSGDLSVYWYQQSLDQGLQFLIQYYNGEERAKGNILERFSAQQFPDLHSELNLSSLELGDSALYFCASSVEVVSSGANVLTFGAGSRLTVL.

The gene calls are TRBV28 and TRBJ2-7; 12 nucleotides align to TRBD2. Germline CDR1 is MDHEN and CDR2 is SYDVKM. There are 12 residues in the CDR3. Trimming took 9 bases from V and 5 from J; bases not matched to a gene: 2. The DNA for the CDR3 is TGTGCCAGTCTAGCGGGAGGGGACGAGCAGTACTTC. Translated, it gives CASLAGGDEQYF.

The J gene is TRBJ1-1, the V gene TRBV28; 8 bases fit TRBD1. Germline CDR1 MDHEN, CDR2 SYDVKM. V lost 4 bases to trimming and J lost 1 base; unmatched junction nucleotides: 5. There are 15 residues in the CDR3. The CDR3 nucleotides are TGTGCCAGCAGTTCACAGGGGGTTTGGAACACTGAAGCTTTCTTT. It codes for CASSSQGVWNTEAFF.

The chain recombines TRBV10-3 with TRBJ2-2; TRBD1 aligns across 7 bases. After removal of 2 bases from V and 3 bases from J, the junction contained 6 bases not matched to a gene. CDR1 and CDR2 from the germline V gene are ENHRY and SYGVKD. This CDR3 comprises 16 residues. This chain's CDR3 is CAISEGLQGHTGELFF. As DNA, the CDR3 is TGTGCCATCAGTGAGGGGTTACAGGGGCACACCGGGGAGCTGTTTTTT.

This clone appeared a single time. V and J are TRBV28 and TRBJ2-5, with 8 bases matching TRBD1. Germline CDR1 MDHEN, CDR2 SYDVKM. The CDR3 loop spans 14 amino acids. V lost 6 bases and J lost 1; bases outside the gene matches: 4. The CDR3 DNA follows: TGTGCCAGCAGGGGGACAGGAGTCCAAGAGACCCAGTACTTC. It yields the protein CASRGTGVQETQYF.

The gene calls are TRBV9 and TRBJ1-1; no clear D. This CDR3 has 16 residues. V lost 0 bases and J 0 bases, leaving 12 bases between the germline ends. Looked up from germline, CDR1 is SGDLS and CDR2 is YYNGEE. This CDR3 reads CASSVGGFALNTEAFF. CDR3 bases: TGTGCCAGCAGCGTAGGAGGGTTTGCCCTGAACACTGAAGCTTTCTTT. The full variable domain, completed using reference TRBV9 and TRBJ1-1, is DSGVTQTPKHLITATGQRVTLRCSPRSGDLSVYWYQQSLDQGLQFLIQYYNGEERAKGNILERFSAQQFPDLHSELNLSSLELGDSALYFCASSVGGFALNTEAFFGQGTRLTVV.

The chain combines TRBV19 with TRBJ2-1; 10 bases line up with TRBD2. Germline lookup yields CDR1 LNHDA and CDR2 SQIVND (reference sequence). This CDR3 spans 16 amino acids. J gave up 8 bases and V 5 bases, and 12 bases lay outside the gene matches. CDR3 nucleotide sequence: TGTGCCAGTAGTCCCTTTGGAGCGGGAGGGCCGGATGAGCAGTTCTTC. This codes for CASSPFGAGGPDEQFF.

The chain has TRBV29-1 and TRBJ1-2, with TRBD1 identical over 10 bases. The CDR3 is made up of 13 amino acids. CDR1 and CDR2 (germline): SQVTM, ANQGSEA. The V and J ends lost 6 bases and 5 bases, in that order; junction bases with no gene match: 6. DNA of the CDR3: TGCAGCGTCCAAGGGACAGGGGTATATGGCTACACCTTC. Amino acids: CSVQGTGVYGYTF. The complete variable domain, with remaining parts taken from reference TRBV29-1 and TRBJ1-2, reads SAVISQKPSRDICQRGTSLTIQCQVDSQVTMMFWYRQQPGQSLTLIATANQGSEATYESGFVIDKFPISRPNLTFSTLTVSNMSPEDSSIYLCSVQGTGVYGYTFGSGTRLTVV.

The V and J genes are TRBV7-9 and TRBJ2-7, with D possibly matching TRBD2 (6 bases). Germline-derived CDR1 and CDR2 are SEHNR and FQNEAQ (reference sequence). This CDR3 has 14 residues. V shed 5 bases and J shed 2 bases, with 13 bases lying between them. CDR3 bases: TGTGCCAGCAGCCCGAGGGACTGGCCCTACGAGCAGTACTTC. This codes for CASSPRDWPYEQYF.

The CDR3 here is CASSLSGFYNEQFF. The CDR3 nucleotides are TGTGCCAGCAGCTTATCGGGGTTCTACAATGAGCAGTTCTTC. V is TRBV7-8 and J is TRBJ2-1; D might be TRBD2 (5 bases). This CDR3 is built from 14 residues. Germline CDR1 and CDR2: SGHVS and FQNEAQ. Trimming stripped 2 bases from V and 3 bases from J, with 8 bases between. The complete variable domain, with remaining parts taken from reference TRBV7-8 and TRBJ2-1, reads GAGVSQSPRYKVAKRGQDVALRCDPISGHVSLFWYQQALGQGPEFLTYFQNEAQLDKSGLPSDRFFAERPEGSVSTLKIQRTQQEDSAVYLCASSLSGFYNEQFFGPGTRLTVL.

The chain carries TRBV11-2 and TRBJ2-1, with 9 nucleotides matching TRBD2. V lost 1 base and J lost 4; bases outside the gene matches: 5. The CDR3 runs 16 residues. CDR1 is SGHAT and CDR2 is FQNNGV in the germline V gene. The CDR3 sequence is CASSLGGGRGYNEQFF. The DNA for the CDR3 is TGTGCCAGCAGCTTAGGGGGCGGGAGGGGGTACAATGAGCAGTTCTTC.

J is TRBJ2-7 and V is TRBV14, with 7 bases fitting TRBD2. The CDR3 is 15 amino acids. The germline V gene has CDR1 SGHDN and CDR2 FVKESK. V gave up 4 bases and J gave up 0 bases; unmatched junction bases: 6. DNA of the CDR3: TGTGCCAGCAGCCTCCGGGACTACAGCTCCTACGAGCAGTACTTC. Amino acid sequence: CASSLRDYSSYEQYF.